This T cell receptor beta chain was recorded in a study of neurological immune-mediated disorders. The CDR3 loop spans 15 amino acids. CDR1 and CDR2 from the germline V gene are MDHEN and SYDVKM. V gave up 5 bases and J gave up 4 bases, with 15 bases separating them. The making of cDNA relied on 5'RACE with 10-nucleotide random UMIs. TCRdb re-called the 5' RACE reads through MiXCR, storing one row per CDR3 protein. The data show around 53,000 distinct CDR3 sequences, more than 4% seen once. The sequence was collected from a man between 50 and 59 years old with multiple sclerosis. The chain couples TRBV28 to TRBJ2-1; the D gene is possibly TRBD1 (6 bases). The specimen was PBMCs. Written as DNA, the CDR3 is TGTGCCAGCAGTCCTCGGGACACCTTATACAATGAGCAGTTCTTC. It codes for CASSPRDTLYNEQFF.